This T cell receptor (beta chain) was recovered during a study of blood T cell repertoires in COVID-19. The germline CDR1 and CDR2 sequences are GTSNPN and SVGIG (reference sequence). The V gene end was trimmed by 2 bases and the J gene end by 3 bases; junction bases not matched to a gene: 10. This CDR3 region has 16 residues. Participants reported their clinical history, and cohort assignment relied on those reports. Some clones are missing from TCRdb's copy, which holds only in-frame ones; the method was immunoSEQ multiplex PCR. The data hold some 130,000 clones, with under 90% observed a single time.

Sequenced sample: PBMCs or T cells enriched from blood (not recorded which). The genes are TRBV30 and TRBJ1-5, with 7 positions matching TRBD1. The source of this sequence is a man in his forties or fifties with acute COVID-19. The CDR3 DNA is TGTGCCTGGAGTTTACCGACAGGGAATACCAATCAGCCCCAGCATTTT. It codes for CAWSLPTGNTNQPQHF.